This T cell receptor (delta chain) derives from a study of gamma-delta chains in newborns, infants, children (dated by TCRdb to the late 2010s). Broadly, across the study: In the study title, it is stated that polyclonal expansion of innate gammadelta T cells is driven by microbial exposure immediately after birth. How innate gammadelta T cell populations in human newborns were shaped by microbial exposure immediately after birth was investigated in the study.

Sequencing was performed on an Illumina MiSeq. TCRdb reprocessed the public reads with the caller CATT; rows with the same DNA were merged afterwards. A total of approximately 3,000 delta-chain clones appear in this sample, 1.3% of them only once. The top ten hold approximately 23% of the sample. Taken from the germline V gene, the CDR1 and CDR2 loops are GEAIGNYY and EKD. From the cysteine through the phenylalanine, the CDR3 covers 18 amino acids. The entry retains the CDR3 DNA only, 54 bases that are in frame from base 1. This clone came up a few times. It lacks a known antigen. This likely stems from a read error, as it lies one base from a far larger clone. Other DNA sequences in this sample translate to the same CDR3.

The rearrangement combines TRDV2 with TRDJ3; 10 middle bases align to TRDD3. The sample comprised blood. This receptor was taken from a child who was a newborn, infant or young child, either healthy, febrile or measles-vaccinated (not recorded which). CDR3 sequence: CACDTGGYASWDTRQMFF. The nucleotides read TGTGCCTGTGACACCGGGGGATACGCCTCCTGGGACACCCGGCAGATGTTTTTC.